Here is one T cell receptor beta chain with its context. This sample is drawn from a study of control samples from healthy donors and cancer patients. The data were produced by immunoSEQ multiplex PCR, yet TCRdb's version contains in-frame clones alone and is incomplete. The sample shows some 150,000 clones, 96% of them seen only once. Sequenced: blood. This TCR derives from a woman aged 25 to 45 in good health.

The CDR3 nucleotides read TGTGCCAGCAGTTACCCCCCCGGGACTAGCTCTTTCTACAATGAGCAGTTCTTC. As protein: CASSYPPGTSSFYNEQFF. The chain employs TRBV6-2 or TRBV6-3 and TRBJ2-1; 9 bases agree with TRBD2. The CDR3 is made up of 18 amino acids. CDR1 is MNHEY and CDR2 is SVGEGT in the germline V gene. V was clipped by 2 bases and J by 3 bases; unmatched bases: 11.